Below, 2 T cell receptor beta chains from the same sample are listed, as sequenced in a study of T cell clonotyping in hematopoietic cell transplantation. Method: immunoSEQ multiplex PCR; TCRdb's copy keeps in-frame clones and lacks some. The sample yields fewer than 20,000 clones, about 82% seen once. Time point: recipient sample about 28 days before transplant, after cytoreduction. Source: peripheral blood mononuclear cells, taken before stem cell transplant. The receptors shown here come from a man aged 50 or older with acute myeloid leukemia. Some clones in this sample may be carry-over from other donors' samples.

CDR3 amino acids: CASSEVRDQPQHF. The CDR3 DNA follows: TGTGCCAGCAGTGAAGTGCGCGATCAGCCCCAGCATTTT. The chain employs TRBV2 and TRBJ1-5; D is unclear. Germline CDR1 SNHLY, CDR2 FYNNEI. The CDR3 consists of 13 residues. V was shortened by 1 base and J by 5 bases, with 6 bases between the two germline ends.

This rearrangement joins TRBV9 to TRBJ2-1, with D perhaps TRBD2 (6 bases). The ends were cut back, 6 bases at V and 6 bases at J, with 19 bases in the middle. CDR3 length: 15 residues. Germline lookup yields CDR1 SGDLS and CDR2 YYNGEE. DNA for the CDR3: TGTGCCAGCACCTCGGGACTCAGTATGCTCAATGAGCAGTTCTTC. Its protein is CASTSGLSMLNEQFF. Together with reference TRBV9 and TRBJ2-1, the CDR3 gives the full variable domain: DSGVTQTPKHLITATGQRVTLRCSPRSGDLSVYWYQQSLDQGLQFLIQYYNGEERAKGNILERFSAQQFPDLHSELNLSSLELGDSALYFCASTSGLSMLNEQFFGPGTRLTVL.